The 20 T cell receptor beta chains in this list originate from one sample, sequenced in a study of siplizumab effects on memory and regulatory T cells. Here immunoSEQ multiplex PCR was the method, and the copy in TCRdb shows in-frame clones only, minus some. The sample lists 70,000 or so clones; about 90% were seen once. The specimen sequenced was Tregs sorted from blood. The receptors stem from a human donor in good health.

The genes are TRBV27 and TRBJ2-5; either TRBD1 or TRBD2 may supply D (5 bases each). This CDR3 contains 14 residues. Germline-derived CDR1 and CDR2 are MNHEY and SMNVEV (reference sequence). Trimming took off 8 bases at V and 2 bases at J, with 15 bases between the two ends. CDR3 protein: CASGTNLKQETQYF. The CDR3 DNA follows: TGTGCCAGCGGGACGAATCTAAAGCAAGAGACCCAGTACTTC.

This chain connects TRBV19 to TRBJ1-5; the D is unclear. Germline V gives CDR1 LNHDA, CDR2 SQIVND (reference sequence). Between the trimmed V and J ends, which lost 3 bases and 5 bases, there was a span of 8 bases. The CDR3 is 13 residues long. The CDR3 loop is CASSIGLYQPQHF. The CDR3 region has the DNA TGTGCCAGTAGTATCGGGTTATATCAGCCCCAGCATTTT.

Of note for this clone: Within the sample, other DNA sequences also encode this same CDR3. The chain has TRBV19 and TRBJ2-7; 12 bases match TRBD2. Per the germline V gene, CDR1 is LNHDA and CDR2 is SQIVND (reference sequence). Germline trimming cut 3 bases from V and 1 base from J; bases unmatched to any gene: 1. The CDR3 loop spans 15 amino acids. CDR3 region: CASSIGLAGSYEQYF. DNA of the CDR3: TGTGCCAGTAGTATCGGACTAGCGGGGTCCTACGAGCAGTACTTC.

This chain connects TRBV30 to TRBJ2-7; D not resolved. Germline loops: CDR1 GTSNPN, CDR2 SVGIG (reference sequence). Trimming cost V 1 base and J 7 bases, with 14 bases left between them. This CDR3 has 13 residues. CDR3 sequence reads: CAWSGQSTREQYF. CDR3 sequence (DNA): TGTGCCTGGAGTGGTCAGTCTACGAGGGAGCAGTACTTC. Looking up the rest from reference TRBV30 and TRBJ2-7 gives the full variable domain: SQTIHQWPATLVQPVGSPLSLECTVEGTSNPNLYWYRQAAGRGLQLLFYSVGIGQISSEVPQNLSASRPQDRQFILSSKKLLLSDSGFYLCAWSGQSTREQYFGPGTRLTVT.

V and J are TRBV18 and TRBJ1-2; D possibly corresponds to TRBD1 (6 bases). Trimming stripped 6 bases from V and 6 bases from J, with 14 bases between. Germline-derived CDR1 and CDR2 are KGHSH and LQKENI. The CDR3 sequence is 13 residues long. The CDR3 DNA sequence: TGTGCCAGCTCTACGCTAGGGGGGGATGGCTACACCTTC. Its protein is CASSTLGGDGYTF.

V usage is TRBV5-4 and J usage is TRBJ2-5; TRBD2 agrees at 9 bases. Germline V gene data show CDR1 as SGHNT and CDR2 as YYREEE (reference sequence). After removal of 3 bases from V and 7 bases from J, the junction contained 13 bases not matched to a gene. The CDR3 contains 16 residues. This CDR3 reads CASSSLGLASTGTQYF. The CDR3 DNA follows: TGTGCCAGCAGCTCCCTGGGACTAGCCTCAACGGGGACCCAGTACTTC.

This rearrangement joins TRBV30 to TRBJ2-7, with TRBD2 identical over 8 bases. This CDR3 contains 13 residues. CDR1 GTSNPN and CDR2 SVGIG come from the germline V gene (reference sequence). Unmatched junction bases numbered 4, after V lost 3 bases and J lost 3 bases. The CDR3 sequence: CAWRPGGVYEQYF. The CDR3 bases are TGTGCCTGGAGGCCGGGAGGGGTCTACGAGCAGTACTTC.

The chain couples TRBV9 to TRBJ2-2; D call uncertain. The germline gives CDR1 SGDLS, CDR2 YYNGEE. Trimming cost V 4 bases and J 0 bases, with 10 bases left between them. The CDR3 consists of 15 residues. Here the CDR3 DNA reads TGTGCCAGCAGCAGAAGGACGGCGAACACCGGGGAGCTGTTTTTT. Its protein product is CASSRRTANTGELFF.

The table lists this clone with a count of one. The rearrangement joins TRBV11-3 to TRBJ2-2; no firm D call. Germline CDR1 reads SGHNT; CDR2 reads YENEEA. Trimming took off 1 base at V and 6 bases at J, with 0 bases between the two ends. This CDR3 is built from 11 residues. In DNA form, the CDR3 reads TGTGCCAGCAGCTTAGCCGGGGAGCTGTTTTTT. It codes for CASSLAGELFF.

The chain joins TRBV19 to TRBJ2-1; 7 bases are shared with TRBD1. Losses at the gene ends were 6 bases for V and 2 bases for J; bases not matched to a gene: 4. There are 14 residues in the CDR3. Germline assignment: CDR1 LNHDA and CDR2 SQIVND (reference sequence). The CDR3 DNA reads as TGTGCCAGTAGCAGGGACAGCGCCTACAATGAGCAGTTCTTC. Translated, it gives CASSRDSAYNEQFF.

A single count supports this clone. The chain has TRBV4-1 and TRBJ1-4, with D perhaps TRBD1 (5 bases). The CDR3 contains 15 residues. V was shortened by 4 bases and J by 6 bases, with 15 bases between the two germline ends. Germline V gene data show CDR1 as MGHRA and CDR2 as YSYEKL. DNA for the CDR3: TGCGCCAGCAGCCTAGAGAGGGGCGAGGATGAAAAACTGTTTTTT. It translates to CASSLERGEDEKLFF.

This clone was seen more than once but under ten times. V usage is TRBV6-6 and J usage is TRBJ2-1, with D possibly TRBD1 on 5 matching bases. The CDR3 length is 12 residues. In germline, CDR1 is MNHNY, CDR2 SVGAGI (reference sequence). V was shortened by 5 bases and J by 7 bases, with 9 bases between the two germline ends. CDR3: CASSDHRNEQFF. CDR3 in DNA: TGTGCCAGCAGTGACCACAGGAATGAGCAGTTCTTC.

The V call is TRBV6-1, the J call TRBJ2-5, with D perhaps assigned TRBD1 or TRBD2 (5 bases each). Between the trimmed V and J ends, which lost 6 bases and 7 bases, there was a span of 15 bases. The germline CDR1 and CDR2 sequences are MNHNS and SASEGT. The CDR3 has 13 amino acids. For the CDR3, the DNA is TGTGCCAGCAGGACCCCGGGGACCGGGACCCAGTACTTC. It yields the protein CASRTPGTGTQYF.

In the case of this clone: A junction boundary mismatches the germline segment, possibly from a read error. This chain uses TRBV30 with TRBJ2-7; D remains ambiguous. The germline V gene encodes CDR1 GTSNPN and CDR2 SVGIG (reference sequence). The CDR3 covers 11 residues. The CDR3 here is CAWSVGSNCVF. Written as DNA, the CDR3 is TGTGCCTGGAGTGTGGGCTCCAACTGCGTTTTC.

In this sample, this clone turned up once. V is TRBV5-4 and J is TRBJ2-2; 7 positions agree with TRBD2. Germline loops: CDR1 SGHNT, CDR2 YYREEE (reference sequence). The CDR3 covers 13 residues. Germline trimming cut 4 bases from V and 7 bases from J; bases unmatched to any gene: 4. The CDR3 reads CASSLGGVGELFF. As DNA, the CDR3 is TGTGCCAGCAGCCTGGGAGGGGTCGGGGAGCTGTTTTTT.

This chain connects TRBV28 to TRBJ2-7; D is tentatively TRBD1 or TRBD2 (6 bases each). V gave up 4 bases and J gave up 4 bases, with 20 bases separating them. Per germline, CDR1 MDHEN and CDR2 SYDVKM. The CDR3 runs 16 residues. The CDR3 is CASSWARGRNRYEQYF. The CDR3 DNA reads TGTGCCAGCAGTTGGGCCCGGGGGCGAAATCGGTACGAGCAGTACTTC. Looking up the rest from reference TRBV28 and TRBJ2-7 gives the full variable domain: DVKVTQSSRYLVKRTGEKVFLECVQDMDHENMFWYRQDPGLGLRLIYFSYDVKMKEKGDIPEGYSVSREKKERFSLILESASTNQTSMYLCASSWARGRNRYEQYFGPGTRLTVT.

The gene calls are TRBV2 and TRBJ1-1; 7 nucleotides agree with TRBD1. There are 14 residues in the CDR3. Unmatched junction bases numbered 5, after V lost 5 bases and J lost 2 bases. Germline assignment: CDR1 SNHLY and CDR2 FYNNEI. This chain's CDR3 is CASSIGTANTEAFF. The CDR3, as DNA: TGTGCCAGCAGTATCGGGACAGCAAACACTGAAGCTTTCTTT.

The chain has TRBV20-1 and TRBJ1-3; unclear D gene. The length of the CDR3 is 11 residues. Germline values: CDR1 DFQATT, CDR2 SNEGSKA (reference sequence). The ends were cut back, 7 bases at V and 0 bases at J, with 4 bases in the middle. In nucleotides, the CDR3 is TGCAGTGGGGCCTCTGGAAACACCATATATTTT. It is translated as CSGASGNTIYF.

The CDR3 protein is CAIEDTQYF. In DNA, the CDR3 is TGTGCCATTGAAGATACGCAGTATTTT. This chain joins TRBV19 and TRBJ2-3; D is unclear. The V gene's germline CDR1 is LNHDA and CDR2 SQIVND (reference sequence). The CDR3 is 9 amino acids. V lost 10 bases to trimming and J lost 5 bases, with 4 bases between them.

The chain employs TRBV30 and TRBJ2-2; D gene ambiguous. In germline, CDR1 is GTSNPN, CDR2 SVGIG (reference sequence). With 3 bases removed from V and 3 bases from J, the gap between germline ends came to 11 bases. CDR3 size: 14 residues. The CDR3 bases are TGTGCCTGGAGCGGCCTTTTGGACACCGGGGAGCTGTTTTTT. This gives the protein CAWSGLLDTGELFF.